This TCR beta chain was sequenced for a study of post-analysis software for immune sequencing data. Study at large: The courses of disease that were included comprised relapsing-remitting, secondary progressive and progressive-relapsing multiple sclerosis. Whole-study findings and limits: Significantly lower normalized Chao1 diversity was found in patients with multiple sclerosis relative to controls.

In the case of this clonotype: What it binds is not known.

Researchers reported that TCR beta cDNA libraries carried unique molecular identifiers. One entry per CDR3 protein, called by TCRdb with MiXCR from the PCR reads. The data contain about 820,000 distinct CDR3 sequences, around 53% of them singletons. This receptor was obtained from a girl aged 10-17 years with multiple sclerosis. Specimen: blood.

The CDR3 DNA reads as TGCAGTGCCAAGTCCGGGGGCGAAGAGCAGTACTTC. Amino acids: CSAKSGGEEQYF. The chain carries TRBV20-1 and TRBJ2-7; either TRBD1 or TRBD2 may fit D (6 bases each). The germline V gene encodes CDR1 DFQATT and CDR2 SNEGSKA (reference sequence). There are 12 residues in the CDR3. V lost 6 bases and J lost 7, with 16 bases in between.